This T cell receptor (beta chain) was captured by sequencing in a study of somatic mutations in cytotoxic T cells in rheumatoid arthritis. Sequencing used immunoSEQ multiplex PCR; TCRdb keeps in-frame clones, though not all of them. The table lists about 9,000 clones, approximately 79% of them singletons. The CDR3 contains 15 residues. The germline V and J ends were trimmed by 6 bases and 6 bases, with 24 bases remaining between them. CDR1 is SQVTM, CDR2 ANQGSEA, per germline. The sequenced sample was CD8+ T cells sorted from blood. The chain is built from TRBV29-1 and TRBJ2-7, with D perhaps matching TRBD2 (6 bases). This clonotype was sampled from an adult with rheumatoid arthritis. The CDR3: CSVETTGLSSGEQYF. The DNA of the CDR3 is TGCAGCGTCGAGACTACGGGACTCTCCTCGGGCGAGCAGTACTTC.